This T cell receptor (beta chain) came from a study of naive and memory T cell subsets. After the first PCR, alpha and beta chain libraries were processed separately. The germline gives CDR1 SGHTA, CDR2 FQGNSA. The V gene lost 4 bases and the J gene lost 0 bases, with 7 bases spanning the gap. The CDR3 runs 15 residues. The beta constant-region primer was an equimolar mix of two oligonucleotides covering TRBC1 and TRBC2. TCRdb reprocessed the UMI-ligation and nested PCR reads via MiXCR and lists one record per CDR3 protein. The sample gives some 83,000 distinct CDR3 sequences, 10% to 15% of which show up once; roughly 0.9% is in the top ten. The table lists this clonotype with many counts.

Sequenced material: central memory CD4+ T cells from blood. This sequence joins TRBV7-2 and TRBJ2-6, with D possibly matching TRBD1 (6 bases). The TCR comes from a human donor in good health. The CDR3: CASSWGLSGANVLTF. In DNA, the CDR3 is TGTGCCAGCAGCTGGGGGCTCTCTGGGGCCAACGTCCTGACTTTC.